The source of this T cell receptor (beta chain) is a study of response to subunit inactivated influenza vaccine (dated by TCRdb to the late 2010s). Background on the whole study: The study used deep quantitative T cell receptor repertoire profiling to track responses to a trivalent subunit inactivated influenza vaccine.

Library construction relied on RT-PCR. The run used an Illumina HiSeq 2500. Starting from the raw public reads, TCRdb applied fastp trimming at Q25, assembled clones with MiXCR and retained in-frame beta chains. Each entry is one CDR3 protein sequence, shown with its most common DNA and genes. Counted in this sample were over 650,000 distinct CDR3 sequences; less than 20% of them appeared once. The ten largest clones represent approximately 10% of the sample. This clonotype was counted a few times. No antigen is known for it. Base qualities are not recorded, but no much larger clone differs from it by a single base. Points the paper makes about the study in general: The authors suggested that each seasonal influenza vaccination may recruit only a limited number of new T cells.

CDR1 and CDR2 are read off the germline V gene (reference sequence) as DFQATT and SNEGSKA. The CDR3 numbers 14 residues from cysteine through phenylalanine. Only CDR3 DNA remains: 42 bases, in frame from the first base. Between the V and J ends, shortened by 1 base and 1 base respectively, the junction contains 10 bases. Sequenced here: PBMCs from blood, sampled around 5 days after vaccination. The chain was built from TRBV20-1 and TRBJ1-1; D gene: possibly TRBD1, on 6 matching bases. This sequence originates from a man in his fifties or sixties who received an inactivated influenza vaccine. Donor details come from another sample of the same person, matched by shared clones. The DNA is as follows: TGCAGTGCTAGAGGGGGGGCTTCGAACACTGAAGCTTTCTTT. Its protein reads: CSARGGASNTEAFF.